Each of the 24 T cell receptor beta chains below was sequenced from the same sample in a study of spatial heterogeneity in lung cancer. Time point specified: sample taken at primary tumor resection. MiXCR was run by TCRdb on the 5' RACE reads, yielding one entry per CDR3 protein. This sample has under 7,000 distinct CDR3 sequences, with roughly an eighth found just once. Sequenced here: lung tissue, sampled at surgery. The receptor source for this set is a human donor with early-stage non-small cell lung cancer.

This clonotype has at least ten counts. A library prepared for alpha chains yielded this beta chain as an off-target read; its size is of little meaning. The gene calls are TRBV12-3 or TRBV12-4 and TRBJ2-7; 12 nucleotides agree with TRBD2. The CDR3 consists of 13 residues. V trimming: 8 bases; J trimming: 9 bases; junction bases outside the gene matches: 8. The CDR3 here is CASGLAGTSGQYF. CDR3 bases: TGTGCCAGCGGACTAGCGGGAACAAGTGGGCAGTACTTC.

This clonotype came up many times. A library prepared for alpha chains yielded this beta chain as an off-target read; its size is of little meaning. This rearrangement joins TRBV27 to TRBJ1-1; the D gene is possibly TRBD1 (5 bases). The CDR3 has 14 residues. Per germline, CDR1 MNHEY and CDR2 SMNVEV (reference sequence). V lost 7 bases to trimming and J lost 10 bases, with 22 bases between them. The DNA of the CDR3 is TGTGCCAGCACCCTAAGGGAAGGGGATCTTGTAGCTTTCTTT. Encoded protein: CASTLREGDLVAFF.

Remarks on this clonotype: This beta chain represents an off-target read in a library built for alpha chains; its size is of limited meaning. CDR3 protein: CASSQDLQGQEQYF. The CDR3 DNA sequence: TGCGCCAGCAGCCAAGATTTACAGGGGCAAGAGCAGTACTTC. The chain carries TRBV4-1 and TRBJ2-7; 7 bases line up with TRBD1. The trim removed 0 bases at V and 7 bases at J, leaving 6 bases unmatched. Germline values: CDR1 MGHRA, CDR2 YSYEKL. The length of the CDR3 is 14 residues.

This clonotype was observed many times. This beta chain is an off-target read within a library intended for alpha chains, so its frequency means little. The gene calls are TRBV7-9 and TRBJ1-4, with D uncertain. This CDR3 has 16 amino acids. V lost 1 base, J lost 4 bases, and 13 bases lay in between. CDR1 is SEHNR, CDR2 FQNEAQ, per germline (reference sequence). This CDR3 is CASSLGSSVDNEKLFF. The CDR3 region has the DNA TGTGCCAGCAGCTTAGGAAGTTCGGTTGATAATGAAAAACTGTTTTTT.

As concerns this clonotype: The library was designed around alpha chains, so this beta chain is a stray read whose abundance carries little weight. The rearrangement uses TRBV4-1 and TRBJ1-5; D is ambiguous. Per the germline V gene, CDR1 is MGHRA and CDR2 is YSYEKL. The CDR3 is made up of 15 amino acids. Trimming stripped 0 bases from V and 2 bases from J, with 8 bases between. The CDR3 here is CASSQDFSGNQPQHF. The CDR3 DNA reads TGCGCCAGCAGCCAAGATTTCTCTGGCAATCAGCCCCAGCATTTT.

Worth noting for this clonotype: Being off target in a library aimed at alpha chains, this beta chain has a size of little meaning. The chain links TRBV20-1 to TRBJ2-4; 10 bases agree with TRBD1. Germline V CDR1 and CDR2: DFQATT, SNEGSKA (reference sequence). This CDR3 comprises 15 residues. Germline trimming cut 6 bases from V and 3 bases from J; bases unmatched to any gene: 8. The CDR3: CSAIKDRGNKNIQYF. For the CDR3, the DNA is TGCAGTGCCATTAAGGACAGGGGGAACAAAAACATTCAGTACTTC.

As for this clonotype: With the library built for alpha chains, this beta chain is off target and its frequency is not meaningful. The rearrangement uses TRBV5-1 and TRBJ1-1; the match to TRBD1 covers 10 bases. Germline-derived CDR1 and CDR2 are SGHRS and YFSETQ. The CDR3 is 15 amino acids. The V segment lost 3 bases and the J segment 0 bases; nucleotides outside the gene matches: 2. The CDR3 DNA follows: TGCGCCAGCAGCTGGGACAGGGGTATGAACACTGAAGCTTTCTTT. It is translated as CASSWDRGMNTEAFF. The variable domain in full, completed from reference TRBV5-1 and TRBJ1-1, reads KAGVTQTPRYLIKTRGQQVTLSCSPISGHRSVSWYQQTPGQGLQFLFEYFSETQRNKGNFPGRFSGRQFSNSRSEMNVSTLELGDSALYLCASSWDRGMNTEAFFGQGTRLTVV.

Relative to its sample, this clonotype is medium-sized. Because this beta chain is a stray read in a library intended to capture alpha chains, its abundance should not be given much weight. The gene calls are TRBV19 and TRBJ2-2; 7 bases align to TRBD1. The germline V gene encodes CDR1 LNHDA and CDR2 SQIVND (reference sequence). J gave up 4 bases and V 0 bases, and 8 bases lay outside the gene matches. The CDR3 extends over 17 amino acids. The CDR3 DNA is TGTGCCAGTAGTATAGATCCTGGGGCAGGGGGCACCGGGGAGCTGTTTTTT. Translating it yields CASSIDPGAGGTGELFF.

There are a few counts of this clonotype. Within a library made for alpha chains, this beta chain is off target, and its count is uninformative. This sequence joins TRBV20-1 and TRBJ2-7; 12 bases agree with TRBD2. Germline CDR1 reads DFQATT; CDR2 reads SNEGSKA (reference sequence). V was pared by 6 bases and J by 1 base, with 7 bases of the junction left unmatched. This CDR3 contains 15 residues. CDR3 sequence: CSATASGRASYEQYF. The CDR3 nucleotides are TGCAGTGCAACCGCTAGCGGGAGGGCTTCCTACGAGCAGTACTTC.

This clonotype is deemed medium-sized. With the library built for alpha chains, this beta chain is off target and its frequency is not meaningful. The genes are TRBV20-1 and TRBJ1-1; the match to TRBD1 covers 10 bases. The CDR3 sequence is 18 residues long. V shed 3 bases and J 0 bases; nucleotides not matched to a gene: 13. The V gene's germline CDR1 is DFQATT and CDR2 SNEGSKA (reference sequence). Here the CDR3 reads CSARRGDRGPPVNTEAFF. The CDR3, as DNA: TGCAGTGCTAGGCGGGGGGACAGGGGCCCGCCCGTGAACACTGAAGCTTTCTTT.

At least ten counts were recorded for this clonotype. This beta chain is a stray read from a library made for alpha chains; its abundance is not meaningful. The chain couples TRBV6-1 to TRBJ2-7; 7 positions match TRBD2. CDR1 MNHNS and CDR2 SASEGT come from the germline V gene. The V segment lost 6 bases and the J segment 0 bases; nucleotides outside the gene matches: 11. There are 16 residues in the CDR3. The CDR3 DNA reads as TGTGCCAGCAGGGCTCCTACTGGCGGGAGCTCCTACGAGCAGTACTTC. This gives the protein CASRAPTGGSSYEQYF.

On this clonotype itself: This beta chain is a stray sequence in a library constructed for alpha chains; its clone size is not meaningful. The rearrangement links TRBV10-3 to TRBJ1-5; 7 positions agree with TRBD1. This CDR3 has 17 amino acids. Per the germline V gene, CDR1 is ENHRY and CDR2 is SYGVKD. V lost 0 bases, J lost 5 bases, and 10 bases stayed unmatched. CDR3 in amino acids: CAISESTQGGGHQPQHF. DNA for the CDR3: TGTGCCATCAGTGAGTCGACTCAGGGGGGTGGTCATCAGCCCCAGCATTTT.

The table lists this clonotype with many counts. Being off target in a library aimed at alpha chains, this beta chain has a size of little meaning. V usage is TRBV6-1 and J usage is TRBJ1-1, with a weak D call TRBD1 (6 bases). This CDR3 is 18 amino acids long. CDR1 MNHNS and CDR2 SASEGT come from the germline V gene. V lost 5 bases, J lost 2 bases, and 24 bases lay in between. The CDR3 coding sequence is TGTGCCAGCAGTACTGAGGGATCCTGGGGGCTGCTAAACACTGAAGCTTTCTTT. Amino acid sequence: CASSTEGSWGLLNTEAFF.

In its sample, this clonotype is medium-sized (0.01 to 0.1%). This beta chain is an off-target read within a library intended for alpha chains, so its frequency means little. V and J are TRBV29-1 and TRBJ1-5; unclear D gene. Germline V lookup: CDR1 SQVTM, CDR2 ANQGSEA. V was pared by 4 bases and J by 2 bases, with 6 bases between. CDR3 length equals 12 residues. The CDR3: CSVGAGNQPQHF. The CDR3 bases are TGCAGCGTTGGGGCGGGCAATCAGCCCCAGCATTTT.

By its share, this clonotype is medium-sized. This beta chain is a stray sequence in a library constructed for alpha chains; its clone size is not meaningful. The genes are TRBV29-1 and TRBJ2-3; 9 bases are shared with TRBD1. The V gene's germline CDR1 is SQVTM and CDR2 ANQGSEA. The CDR3 extends over 13 amino acids. J gave up 2 bases and V 6 bases, and 3 bases lay outside the gene matches. CDR3 region: CSVGTGPTDTQYF. The CDR3 nucleotides are TGCAGCGTCGGGACAGGGCCCACAGATACGCAGTATTTT.

This clonotype is medium-sized in the sample. Since the library was made to target alpha chains, this beta chain is a stray read and its abundance is not meaningful. The chain is built from TRBV12-3 or TRBV12-4 and TRBJ2-2; D is undetermined. Trimming took 6 bases from V and 4 from J, leaving 6 bases between them. This CDR3 spans 12 amino acids. The CDR3 DNA follows: TGTGCCAGCAGGGCCCTCACCGGGGAGCTGTTTTTT. Its protein is CASRALTGELFF.

This clonotype showed up many times. Within a library made for alpha chains, this beta chain is off target, and its count is uninformative. This sequence joins TRBV20-1 and TRBJ2-3; D unclear. V lost 5 bases and J lost 2, with 17 bases in between. Germline V lookup: CDR1 DFQATT, CDR2 SNEGSKA (reference sequence). The CDR3 is 15 amino acids. The CDR3 loop is CSAGSRPLATDTQYF. Written as DNA, the CDR3 is TGCAGTGCTGGATCTCGTCCGCTCGCCACAGATACGCAGTATTTT.

This clonotype is medium-sized (0.01 to 0.1%) in the sample. This beta chain came through as a stray read in a library set up for alpha chains, and its size says little. The genes are TRBV11-2 and TRBJ2-6, with 10 bases identical to TRBD1. V lost 6 bases to trimming and J lost 4 bases; unmatched junction nucleotides: 9. There are 17 residues in the CDR3. The V gene's germline CDR1 is SGHAT and CDR2 FQNNGV. The CDR3, as DNA: TGTGCCAGCAGAGACAGGGGGCGTTTTTCCGGGGCCAACGTCCTGACTTTC. It is translated as CASRDRGRFSGANVLTF. The variable domain in full, with the rest retrieved from reference TRBV11-2 and TRBJ2-6, is EAGVAQSPRYKIIEKRQSVAFWCNPISGHATLYWYQQILGQGPKLLIQFQNNGVVDDSQLPKDRFSAERLKGVDSTLKIQPAKLEDSAVYLCASRDRGRFSGANVLTFGAGSRLTVL.

Judged by abundance, this clonotype is medium-sized. In a library made to pick up alpha chains, this beta chain is a stray read with a size that means little. The chain employs TRBV19 and TRBJ1-5, with TRBD1 as a possible D gene (5 bases). Germline values: CDR1 LNHDA, CDR2 SQIVND (reference sequence). Trimming stripped 5 bases from V and 4 bases from J, with 18 bases between. CDR3 size: 16 residues. The CDR3 region is CASSALSGTANQPQHF. In nucleotides, the CDR3 is TGTGCCAGTAGTGCTTTATCCGGGACTGCGAATCAGCCCCAGCATTTT.

This clonotype was seen repeatedly, ten times or more. Because this beta chain is a stray read in a library intended to capture alpha chains, its abundance should not be given much weight. The chain links TRBV2 to TRBJ2-7, with D possibly being TRBD1 (5 bases). CDR1 and CDR2 from the germline V gene are SNHLY and FYNNEI. V was pared by 3 bases and J by 0 bases, with 9 bases between. This CDR3 comprises 14 residues. The CDR3 loop is CASSEQGGSYEQYF. The DNA of the CDR3 is TGTGCCAGCAGTGAGCAGGGTGGCTCCTACGAGCAGTACTTC.

Sample share makes this clonotype medium-sized. For a library built for alpha chains, this beta chain is a stray read; little rests on its size. The gene calls are TRBV7-9 and TRBJ2-5; D could derive from TRBD1 or TRBD2 (5 bases each). Germline lookup yields CDR1 SEHNR and CDR2 FQNEAQ (reference sequence). Trimming removed 6 bases at V and 1 base at J, with 24 bases between. CDR3 length equals 18 residues. CDR3 sequence reads: CASSFFPSDWGPQETQYF. CDR3 sequence (DNA): TGTGCCAGCAGTTTCTTTCCTTCTGACTGGGGACCCCAAGAGACCCAGTACTTC.

At least ten counts were recorded for this clonotype. A library prepared for alpha chains yielded this beta chain as an off-target read; its size is of little meaning. The chain joins TRBV5-8 to TRBJ1-1; no clear D. Trimming removed 5 bases at V and 0 bases at J, with 8 bases between. This CDR3 comprises 13 residues. The germline V gene has CDR1 SGHTS and CDR2 YDEGEE. The CDR3 is CASSTYMNTEAFF. DNA for the CDR3: TGTGCCAGCAGTACCTATATGAACACTGAAGCTTTCTTT. The full variable domain, in which reference TRBV5-8 and TRBJ1-1 provide the parts outside the CDR3, is EAGVTQSPTHLIKTRGQQATLRCSPISGHTSVYWYQQALGLGLQFLLWYDEGEERNRGNFPPRFSGRQFPNYSSELNVNALELEDSALYLCASSTYMNTEAFFGQGTRLTVV.

Ten or more counts support this clonotype. A library made for alpha chains picked up this beta chain off target, so its size means little. The chain recombines TRBV28 with TRBJ2-5, with TRBD2 matching 10 bases. The CDR3 extends over 16 amino acids. Germline trimming cut 4 bases from V and 1 base from J; bases unmatched to any gene: 6. Germline V lookup: CDR1 MDHEN, CDR2 SYDVKM. CDR3 region: CASSSPTSGLQETQYF. In DNA form, the CDR3 reads TGTGCCAGCAGTTCCCCGACTAGCGGGCTCCAAGAGACCCAGTACTTC.

This clonotype was seen many times. Within a library made for alpha chains, this beta chain is off target, and its count is uninformative. V is TRBV4-3 and J is TRBJ2-7, with 11 bases matching TRBD1. The V gene end was trimmed by 0 bases and the J gene end by 4 bases; junction bases not matched to a gene: 5. The CDR3 loop spans 16 amino acids. Germline values: CDR1 LGHNA, CDR2 YSLEER. CDR3 nucleotide sequence: TGCGCCAGCAGCCAAGAGACCGGGACAGGGGGATACGAGCAGTACTTC. As protein: CASSQETGTGGYEQYF.